The sequence of this TCR beta chain was determined in a study of molecular identifiers for immune sequencing clone quantification. Listed TCR primers and previously described methods were used for bulk TCR libraries. TCRdb passed the PCR reads through MiXCR, listing each CDR3 protein once. This sample has hundreds of thousands of distinct CDR3 sequences; about 25% occur once, and the top ten carry 0.7% to 0.95%. The TCR sequence derives from a human donor in good health. Some libraries in this study had Jurkat cell RNA spiked in. The material sequenced was naive CD8+ T cells from blood, with Jurkat cell RNA spiked in. Subset indicated: FACS-sorted CD8+CD4-CCR7+CD45RA+ naive T cells.

CDR3 nucleotides: TGCAGCGCTGATTTCTCCGACAGGGCAAGTGGGGCCCCCGTCCTGACTTTC. As protein: CSADFSDRASGAPVLTF. V is TRBV29-1 and J is TRBJ2-6; TRBD1 agrees at 7 bases. V lost 7 bases, J lost 12 bases, and 24 bases stayed unmatched. The CDR3 consists of 17 residues. Germline lookup yields CDR1 SQVTM and CDR2 ANQGSEA.